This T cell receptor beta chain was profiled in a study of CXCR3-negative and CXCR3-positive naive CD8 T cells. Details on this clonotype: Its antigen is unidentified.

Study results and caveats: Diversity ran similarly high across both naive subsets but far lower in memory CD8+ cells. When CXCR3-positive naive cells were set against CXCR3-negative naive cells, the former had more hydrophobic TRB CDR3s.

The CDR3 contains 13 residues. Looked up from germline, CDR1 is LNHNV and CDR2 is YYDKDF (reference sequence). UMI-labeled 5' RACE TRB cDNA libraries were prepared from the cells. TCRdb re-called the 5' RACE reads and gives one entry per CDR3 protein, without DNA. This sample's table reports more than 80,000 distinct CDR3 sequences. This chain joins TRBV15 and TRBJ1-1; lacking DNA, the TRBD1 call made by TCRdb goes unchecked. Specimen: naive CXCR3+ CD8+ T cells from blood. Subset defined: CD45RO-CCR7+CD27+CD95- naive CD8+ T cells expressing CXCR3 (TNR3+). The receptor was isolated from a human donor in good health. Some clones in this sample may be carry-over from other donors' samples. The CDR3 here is CATRDRGHTEAFF.